The T cell receptor beta chain described here comes from a study of regulatory T cells in long-lasting Graves disease. Study observations and caveats: The number of shared public clonotypes was higher in persistent patients (2,741) than new patients (966). Persistent disease samples used TRBV28, TRBJ1-2 and TRBJ2-5 preferentially.

Time point here: persistent/refractory GD, antithyroid drugs over 5 years with positive TRAb. RNA isolated from PBMCs was used to make the TCR library. Peripheral blood, roughly 8.1 milliliters of it, was drawn into EDTA tubes. Worth noting for this clonotype: Its antigen is still unknown.

The V and J ends lost 2 bases and 6 bases, in that order; junction bases with no gene match: 3. The CDR3 extends over 13 amino acids. The germline V gene encodes CDR1 SGHTA and CDR2 FQGTGA. Libraries of TCR beta came from iRepertoire HTBI primers plus Arm-PCR of CDR3 regions. TCRdb re-derived calls from the multiplex PCR reads in MiXCR, one entry per CDR3 protein. This table holds 350,000 to 500,000 distinct CDR3 sequences, 21% found once. The material was peripheral blood mononuclear cells (PBMCs), obtained when the disease was refractory, from a patient treated with antithyroid drugs. This TCR derives from a female donor with Graves disease. The rearrangement links TRBV7-3 to TRBJ2-7, with 8 bases fitting TRBD2. The CDR3 DNA follows: TGTGCCAGCAGCTTAGGGGCGGGAGGCGAGCAGTACTTC. Its protein is CASSLGAGGEQYF. The full variable domain, in which reference TRBV7-3 and TRBJ2-7 provide the parts outside the CDR3, is GAGVSQTPSNKVTEKGKYVELRCDPISGHTALYWYRQSLGQGPEFLIYFQGTGAADDSGLPNDRFFAVRPEGSVSTLKIQRTERGDSAVYLCASSLGAGGEQYFGPGTRLTVT.